A single sample is the source of the 25 T cell receptor beta chains below, sequenced in a study of early T cells in non-severe SARS-CoV-2 infection. TCRdb redid the calling of the 5' RACE reads with MiXCR, one entry per CDR3 protein. The data hold 35,000 to 50,000 distinct CDR3 sequences, with about 6% observed a single time. Sequencing used whole blood, obtained at baseline. These receptors were obtained from an adult who was a healthcare worker with PCR-confirmed SARS-CoV-2 infection or an uninfected control (not recorded which).

Ten or more counts support this clonotype. J is TRBJ2-3 and V is TRBV7-2, with TRBD2 identical over 10 bases. CDR1 SGHTA and CDR2 FQGNSA come from the germline V gene. The CDR3 has 15 residues. V was clipped by 6 bases and J by 2 bases; unmatched bases: 5. In nucleotides, the CDR3 is TGTGCCAGCAGTGGACTAGCGGTGGCCACAGATACGCAGTATTTT. Encoded protein: CASSGLAVATDTQYF.

This clonotype was observed a handful of times. This chain connects TRBV11-2 to TRBJ2-2; D is possibly TRBD2 (6 bases). V lost 5 bases and J 6 bases, leaving 22 bases between the germline ends. The V gene's germline CDR1 is SGHAT and CDR2 FQNNGV. The CDR3 has 17 residues. CDR3 residues: CASSLFSIKLAPGELFF. The DNA of the CDR3 is TGTGCCAGCAGCCTCTTTTCCATCAAACTAGCTCCCGGGGAGCTGTTTTTT.

This clonotype has more than one count but fewer than ten. This chain uses TRBV20-1 with TRBJ2-1; 9 bases fit TRBD2. This CDR3 is built from 17 residues. Germline loops: CDR1 DFQATT, CDR2 SNEGSKA (reference sequence). With V trimmed by 5 bases and J by 0 bases, 11 bases remained unmatched. This CDR3 reads CSASGLAYKSSYNEQFF. In DNA form, the CDR3 reads TGCAGTGCTTCTGGACTAGCGTACAAGAGCTCCTACAATGAGCAGTTCTTC.

The chain employs TRBV7-7 and TRBJ2-1; TRBD1 is a possible D gene (5 bases). Trimming removed 3 bases from V and 10 bases from J, with 13 bases in between. The CDR3 length is 13 residues. Germline V gene lookup returns CDR1 SSHAT and CDR2 FNYEAQ (reference sequence). The CDR3 DNA is TGTGCCAGCAGCTTGGATAGGGGAAACGAGCAGTTCTTC. Protein: CASSLDRGNEQFF.

Ten or more counts support this clonotype. The chain recombines TRBV20-1 with TRBJ1-1; no definite D call. Germline values: CDR1 DFQATT, CDR2 SNEGSKA (reference sequence). The CDR3 extends over 13 amino acids. Trimming shortened V by 0 bases and J by 2 bases, and 7 bases separated the two germline ends. For the CDR3, the DNA is TGCAGTGCTAGAGAGGGCCCTAACACTGAAGCTTTCTTT. Protein: CSAREGPNTEAFF.

This clonotype was detected ten times or more. This chain joins TRBV27 and TRBJ1-5; TRBD1 might be the D (6 bases). In germline, CDR1 is MNHEY, CDR2 SMNVEV (reference sequence). V was pared by 5 bases and J by 6 bases, with 23 bases between. The CDR3 runs to 17 residues. CDR3 nucleotides: TGTGCCAGCAGTCCCCTTGTTGGCATCGCCAGGGGTCAGCCCCAGCATTTT. Encoded protein: CASSPLVGIARGQPQHF.

At least ten counts were recorded for this clonotype. The chain uses TRBV6-2 or TRBV6-3 and TRBJ1-2, with D tentatively TRBD1 (6 bases). The germline V gene has CDR1 MNHEY and CDR2 SVGEGT. CDR3 length: 12 residues. V lost 6 bases and J lost 7, with 12 bases in between. The CDR3 nucleotides are TGTGCCAGCAGCCTCGACAGGCTTGGCTACACCTTC. This sequence encodes CASSLDRLGYTF.

This clonotype was counted at least ten times. The genes are TRBV7-2 and TRBJ1-1; 9 nucleotides align to TRBD1. CDR1 SGHTA and CDR2 FQGNSA come from the germline V gene. V trimming: 1 base; J trimming: 6 bases; junction bases outside the gene matches: 9. This CDR3 region has 16 residues. The CDR3 bases are TGTGCCAGCAGCTTAGGGACAGGGGCCGCTTTCGCTGAAGCTTTCTTT. Its translation is CASSLGTGAAFAEAFF.

This clonotype was recorded at least ten times. The chain couples TRBV10-1 to TRBJ1-5, with D uncertain. The CDR3 contains 13 residues. Trimming cost V 2 bases and J 1 base, with 3 bases left between them. Germline V CDR1 and CDR2: WNHNN, SYGVQD (reference sequence). CDR3 nucleotide sequence: TGCGCCAGCAGTGAGAGAAGCAATCAGCCCCAGCATTTT. Its protein product is CASSERSNQPQHF.

This clonotype came up many times. This chain links TRBV5-5 with TRBJ2-2, with D possibly TRBD2 on 5 matching bases. The CDR3 covers 16 residues. With 2 bases removed from V and 4 bases from J, the gap between germline ends came to 15 bases. The germline V gene has CDR1 SGHKS and CDR2 YYEKEE (reference sequence). Here the CDR3 DNA reads TGTGCCAGCAGCTTAAGGAGGTCAGGCGTCACCGGGGAGCTGTTTTTT. Protein product: CASSLRRSGVTGELFF.

V is TRBV20-1 and J is TRBJ2-3; 8 bases agree with TRBD2. Germline V gene data show CDR1 as DFQATT and CDR2 as SNEGSKA (reference sequence). The CDR3 contains 14 residues. The ends lost 4 bases at V and 2 bases at J; junction bases unmatched: 5. CDR3 sequence: CSAMTSELTDTQYF. The CDR3 DNA reads TGCAGTGCTATGACTAGCGAGCTCACAGATACGCAGTATTTT.

The sample holds many counts of this clonotype. The chain recombines TRBV11-2 with TRBJ2-7, with 10 bases fitting TRBD1. This CDR3 has 14 residues. The trim removed 5 bases at V and 6 bases at J, leaving 7 bases unmatched. Germline values: CDR1 SGHAT, CDR2 FQNNGV. DNA of the CDR3: TGTGCCAGCAGCCCGGGACAGGGGAGGTCCGAGCAGTACTTC. It is translated as CASSPGQGRSEQYF.

The V gene is TRBV20-1, the J gene TRBJ2-5, with D uncertain. Trimming stripped 3 bases from V and 5 bases from J, with 10 bases between. There are 12 residues in the CDR3. Germline values: CDR1 DFQATT, CDR2 SNEGSKA (reference sequence). The chain's CDR3 is CSARALGETQYF. The CDR3 bases are TGCAGTGCTAGGGCGCTTGGGGAGACCCAGTACTTC.

This clonotype was counted at least ten times. This rearrangement joins TRBV6-2 or TRBV6-3 to TRBJ1-5; D is possibly TRBD1 (5 bases). The CDR3 has 15 amino acids. The germline gives CDR1 MNHEY, CDR2 SVGEGT. Trimming pared 4 bases from V and 3 bases from J, leaving 13 bases between. Written as DNA, the CDR3 is TGTGCCAGCAGTTCAGCGGGGGGGTTCAATCAGCCCCAGCATTTT. It translates to CASSSAGGFNQPQHF.

The chain joins TRBV7-9 to TRBJ2-6; the D is unclear. This CDR3 is 12 amino acids long. From germline, CDR1 is SEHNR and CDR2 FQNEAQ (reference sequence). V gave up 6 bases and J gave up 11 bases, with 11 bases separating them. CDR3 sequence: CASRSASDVLTF. Written as DNA, the CDR3 is TGTGCCAGCAGATCTGCGAGCGACGTCCTGACTTTC.

DNA for the CDR3: TGTGCCAGCAGTTTATTGGCCAGACATATCACTGAAGCTTTCTTT. The encoded protein is CASSLLARHITEAFF. J is TRBJ1-1 and V is TRBV12-3 or TRBV12-4; D not certain. The CDR3 covers 15 residues. The V and J ends lost 2 bases and 4 bases respectively, with 14 bases between them.

The table lists this clonotype with a few counts. The CDR3: CASSLKGDEQFF. The DNA of the CDR3 is TGTGCCAGCAGCTTAAAAGGGGATGAGCAGTTCTTC. The J gene is TRBJ2-1, the V gene TRBV7-9, with D perhaps TRBD1 (5 bases). Germline V CDR1 and CDR2: SEHNR, FQNEAQ (reference sequence). The V gene lost 2 bases and the J gene lost 8 bases, with 7 bases spanning the gap. The length of the CDR3 is 12 residues.

This clonotype showed up many times. The CDR3 DNA sequence: TGTGCCAGCAGCTTTGGAGCCGAGCAGTACTTC. Translated: CASSFGAEQYF. The chain has TRBV5-8 and TRBJ2-7; no reliable D call. The CDR3 loop spans 11 amino acids. Germline V lookup: CDR1 SGHTS, CDR2 YDEGEE. The ends were cut back, 2 bases at V and 6 bases at J, with 6 bases in the middle.

J is TRBJ2-1 and V is TRBV7-2, with no clear D. Trimming pared 1 base from V and 2 bases from J, leaving 9 bases between. The CDR3 is 15 amino acids. The germline gives CDR1 SGHTA, CDR2 FQGNSA. CDR3 sequence (DNA): TGTGCCAGCAGCTTAGTTGTCTCCACCTACAATGAGCAGTTCTTC. Translated: CASSLVVSTYNEQFF.

The chain carries TRBV7-2 and TRBJ1-6, with D possibly TRBD1 on 5 matching bases. CDR3 length equals 15 residues. The V gene's germline CDR1 is SGHTA and CDR2 FQGNSA. Deletions cut 1 base from V and 9 bases from J, with 13 bases between. CDR3 sequence reads: CASSLGGVLASPLHF. The CDR3 DNA sequence: TGTGCCAGCAGCTTAGGGGGGGTATTGGCTTCACCCCTCCACTTT. Variable domain in full (rest from reference TRBV7-2 and TRBJ1-6): GAGVSQSPSNKVTEKGKDVELRCDPISGHTALYWYRQSLGQGLEFLIYFQGNSAPDKSGLPSDRFSAERTGGSVSTLTIQRTQQEDSAVYLCASSLGGVLASPLHFGNGTRLTVT.

The chain recombines TRBV28 with TRBJ1-1, with a possible D match to TRBD1 (5 bases). The CDR3 length is 15 residues. Trimming pared 6 bases from V and 1 base from J, leaving 15 bases between. CDR1 MDHEN and CDR2 SYDVKM come from the germline V gene. CDR3 DNA: TGTGCCAGCAGGGAACCCGGTACAGGGAACACTGAAGCTTTCTTT. Translated: CASREPGTGNTEAFF.

This clonotype was seen more than once but under ten times. V gene TRBV28 combines with J gene TRBJ1-2, with D possibly being TRBD1 (5 bases). CDR1 is MDHEN, CDR2 SYDVKM, per germline. The CDR3 has 12 amino acids. Trimming left V 4 bases short and J 7 bases short, with 10 bases between. CDR3: CASSYRISGYTF. The CDR3 coding sequence is TGTGCCAGCAGTTACAGGATAAGTGGCTACACCTTC.

This clonotype was seen at least ten times. The genes are TRBV3-1 and TRBJ1-2; D is undetermined. CDR3 size: 12 residues. V lost 1 base to trimming and J lost 5 bases, with 5 bases between them. From germline, CDR1 is LGHDT and CDR2 YNNKEL (reference sequence). The CDR3 region is CASSQVSYGYTF. The CDR3 DNA is TGTGCCAGCAGCCAAGTCAGTTATGGCTACACCTTC.

This chain connects TRBV19 to TRBJ2-2; maybe TRBD2 (7 bases). Trimming took off 8 bases at V and 7 bases at J, with 17 bases between the two ends. Germline lookup yields CDR1 LNHDA and CDR2 SQIVND (reference sequence). The CDR3 length is 14 residues. The CDR3 DNA follows: TGTGCCAGTCACCGGGGGGCGCGAAACGGGGAGCTGTTTTTT. As protein: CASHRGARNGELFF.

This clonotype has a handful of counts. This chain uses TRBV3-2 with TRBJ2-1; the D segment call TRBD2 is taken from the table without a DNA check. TRBV3-2 is a recognized pseudogene. CDR3 length: 17 amino acids. CDR3 sequence: CASSPRGSGGFYNEQFF. In DNA, the CDR3 is TGTGCCAGCAGCCCCCGGGGTAGCGGGGGCTTCTACAATGAGCAGTTCTTC.